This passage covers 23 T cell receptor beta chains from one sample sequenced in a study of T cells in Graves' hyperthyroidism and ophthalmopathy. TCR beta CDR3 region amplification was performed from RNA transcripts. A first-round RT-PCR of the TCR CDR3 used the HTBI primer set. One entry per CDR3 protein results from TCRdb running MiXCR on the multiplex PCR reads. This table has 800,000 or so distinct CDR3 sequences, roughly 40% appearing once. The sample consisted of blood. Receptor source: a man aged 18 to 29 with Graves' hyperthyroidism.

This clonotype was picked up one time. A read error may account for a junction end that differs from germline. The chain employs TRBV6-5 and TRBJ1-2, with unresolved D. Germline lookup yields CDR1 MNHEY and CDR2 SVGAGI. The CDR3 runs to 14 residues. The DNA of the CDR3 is TGTGCCGGCAGTTACTCGTCCAGGACGCGGGGCTACACCTTC. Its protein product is CAGSYSSRTRGYTF.

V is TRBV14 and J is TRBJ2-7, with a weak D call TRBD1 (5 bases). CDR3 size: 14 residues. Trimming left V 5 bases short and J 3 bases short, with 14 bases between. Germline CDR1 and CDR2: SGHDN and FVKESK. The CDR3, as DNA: TGTGCCAGCAGCGGACAAAGTGGTCTCTACGAGCAGTACTTC. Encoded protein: CASSGQSGLYEQYF.

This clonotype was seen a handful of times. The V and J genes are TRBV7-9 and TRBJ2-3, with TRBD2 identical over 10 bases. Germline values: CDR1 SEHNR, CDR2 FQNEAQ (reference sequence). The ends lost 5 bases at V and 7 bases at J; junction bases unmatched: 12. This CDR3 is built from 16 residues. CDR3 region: CASSQAGGSPTNTQYF. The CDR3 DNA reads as TGTGCCAGCAGCCAAGCGGGGGGGTCCCCCACGAATACGCAGTATTTT.

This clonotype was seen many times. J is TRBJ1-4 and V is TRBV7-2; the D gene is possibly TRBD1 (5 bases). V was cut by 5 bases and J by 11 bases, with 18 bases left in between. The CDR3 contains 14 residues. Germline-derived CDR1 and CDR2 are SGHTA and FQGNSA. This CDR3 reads CASSLSTVDGKLFF. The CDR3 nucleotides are TGTGCCAGCAGCCTCTCGACAGTGGATGGGAAACTGTTTTTT.

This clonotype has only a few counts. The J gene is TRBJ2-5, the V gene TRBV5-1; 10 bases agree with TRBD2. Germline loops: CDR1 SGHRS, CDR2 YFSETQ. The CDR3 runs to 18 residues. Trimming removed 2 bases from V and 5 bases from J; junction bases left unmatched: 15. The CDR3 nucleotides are TGCGCCAGCAGCTTTAATCCGGCTAGCGGGAGAGGTGGGGAGACCCAGTACTTC. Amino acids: CASSFNPASGRGGETQYF.

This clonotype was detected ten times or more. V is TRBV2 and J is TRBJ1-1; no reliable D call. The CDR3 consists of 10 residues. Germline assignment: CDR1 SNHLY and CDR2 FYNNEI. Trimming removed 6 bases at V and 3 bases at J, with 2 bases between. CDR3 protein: CASRHTEAFF. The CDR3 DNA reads TGTGCCAGCAGGCACACTGAAGCTTTCTTT.

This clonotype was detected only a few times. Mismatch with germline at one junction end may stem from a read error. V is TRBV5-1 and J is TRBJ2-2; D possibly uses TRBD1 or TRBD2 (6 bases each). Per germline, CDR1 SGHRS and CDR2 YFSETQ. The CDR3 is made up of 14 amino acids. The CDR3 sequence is CASNQRGRTGELFF. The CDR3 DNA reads TGTGCCAGCAACCAGAGGGGGAGGACTGGGGAGCTGTTTTTT.

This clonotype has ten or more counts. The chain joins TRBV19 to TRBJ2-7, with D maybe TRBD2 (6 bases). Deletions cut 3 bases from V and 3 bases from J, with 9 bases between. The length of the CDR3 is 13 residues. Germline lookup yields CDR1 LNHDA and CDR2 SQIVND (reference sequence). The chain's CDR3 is CASSMNGGYEQYF. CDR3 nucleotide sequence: TGTGCCAGTAGTATGAACGGGGGCTACGAGCAGTACTTC.

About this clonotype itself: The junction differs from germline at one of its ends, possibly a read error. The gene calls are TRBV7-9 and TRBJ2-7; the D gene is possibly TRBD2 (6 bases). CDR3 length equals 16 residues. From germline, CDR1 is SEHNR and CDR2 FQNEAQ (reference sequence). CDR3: CASSQESGGATYEQYF. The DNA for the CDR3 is TGCGCCAGCAGCCAAGAATCGGGCGGGGCGACATACGAGCAGTACTTC.

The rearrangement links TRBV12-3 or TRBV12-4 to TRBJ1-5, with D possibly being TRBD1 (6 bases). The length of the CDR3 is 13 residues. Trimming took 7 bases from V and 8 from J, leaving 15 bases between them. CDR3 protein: CASNHGTPEPQHF. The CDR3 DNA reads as TGTGCCAGCAACCACGGGACACCCGAGCCCCAGCATTTT.

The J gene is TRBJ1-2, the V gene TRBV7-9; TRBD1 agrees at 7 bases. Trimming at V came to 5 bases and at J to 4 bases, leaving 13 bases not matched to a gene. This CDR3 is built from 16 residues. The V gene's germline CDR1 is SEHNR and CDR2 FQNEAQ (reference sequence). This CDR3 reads CASSAWDRGGSYGYTF. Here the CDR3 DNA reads TGTGCCAGCAGCGCATGGGACAGAGGGGGATCCTATGGCTACACCTTC. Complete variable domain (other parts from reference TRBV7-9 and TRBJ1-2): DTGVSQNPRHKITKRGQNVTFRCDPISEHNRLYWYRQTLGQGPEFLTYFQNEAQLEKSRLLSDRFSAERPKGSFSTLEIQRTEQGDSAMYLCASSAWDRGGSYGYTFGSGTRLTVV.

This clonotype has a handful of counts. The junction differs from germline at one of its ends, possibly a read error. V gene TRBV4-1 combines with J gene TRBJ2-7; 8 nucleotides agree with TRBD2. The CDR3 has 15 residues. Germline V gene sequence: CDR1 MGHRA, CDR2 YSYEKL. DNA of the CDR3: TGTGCCAGCAGCTCGTTAGCGGGAAGGACCTACGAGCAGTACTTC. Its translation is CASSSLAGRTYEQYF.

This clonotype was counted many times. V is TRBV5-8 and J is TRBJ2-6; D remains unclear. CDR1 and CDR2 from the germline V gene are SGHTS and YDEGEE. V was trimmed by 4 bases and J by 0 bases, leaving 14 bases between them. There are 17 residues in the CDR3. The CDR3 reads CASSLTYGSSGANVLTF. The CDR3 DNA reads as TGTGCCAGCAGCCTGACATACGGTAGCTCTGGGGCCAACGTCCTGACTTTC.

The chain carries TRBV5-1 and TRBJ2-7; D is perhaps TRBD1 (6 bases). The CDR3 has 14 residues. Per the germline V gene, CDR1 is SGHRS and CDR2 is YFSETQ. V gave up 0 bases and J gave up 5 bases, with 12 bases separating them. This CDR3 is CASSLGQAYNEQYF. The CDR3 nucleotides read TGCGCCAGCAGCTTGGGACAGGCTTATAACGAGCAGTACTTC.

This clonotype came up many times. Written as DNA, the CDR3 is TGTGCCACCAGCAGAGATCGGCAAGAGCAGCCCCAGCATTTT. As protein: CATSRDRQEQPQHF. V usage is TRBV15 and J usage is TRBJ1-5; D not resolved. Trimming took 0 bases from V and 7 from J, leaving 10 bases between them. The germline V gene has CDR1 LNHNV and CDR2 YYDKDF (reference sequence). This CDR3 comprises 14 residues.

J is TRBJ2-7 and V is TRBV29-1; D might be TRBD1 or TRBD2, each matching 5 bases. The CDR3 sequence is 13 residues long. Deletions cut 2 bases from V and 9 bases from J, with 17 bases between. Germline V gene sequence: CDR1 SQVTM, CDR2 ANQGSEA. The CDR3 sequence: CSVEQGAGHGQYF. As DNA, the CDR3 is TGCAGCGTTGAACAGGGAGCTGGCCACGGGCAGTACTTC.

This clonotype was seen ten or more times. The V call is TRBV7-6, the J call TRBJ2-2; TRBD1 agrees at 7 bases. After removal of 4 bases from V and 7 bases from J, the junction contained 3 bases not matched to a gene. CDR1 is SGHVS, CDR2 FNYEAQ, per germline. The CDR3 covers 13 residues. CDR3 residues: CASSSGGIGELFF. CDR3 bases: TGTGCCAGCAGCTCAGGGGGAATCGGGGAGCTGTTTTTT.

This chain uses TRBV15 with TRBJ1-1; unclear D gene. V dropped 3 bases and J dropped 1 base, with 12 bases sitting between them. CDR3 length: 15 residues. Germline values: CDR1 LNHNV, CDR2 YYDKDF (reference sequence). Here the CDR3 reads CATSSQDQANTEAFF. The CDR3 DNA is TGTGCCACCAGCAGCCAAGATCAGGCGAACACTGAAGCTTTCTTT. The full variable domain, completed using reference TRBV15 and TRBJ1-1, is DAMVIQNPRYQVTQFGKPVTLSCSQTLNHNVMYWYQQKSSQAPKLLFHYYDKDFNNEADTPDNFQSRRPNTSFCFLDIRSPGLGDTAMYLCATSSQDQANTEAFFGQGTRLTVV.

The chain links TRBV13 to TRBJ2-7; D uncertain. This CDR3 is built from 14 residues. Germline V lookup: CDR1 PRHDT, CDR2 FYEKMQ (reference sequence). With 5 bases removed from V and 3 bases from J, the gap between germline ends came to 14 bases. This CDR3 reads CASSVRNHGYEQYF. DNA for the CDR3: TGTGCCAGCAGCGTCCGGAACCACGGCTACGAGCAGTACTTC.

CDR3 region: CASSEGTGGAGELFF. The CDR3 coding sequence is TGTGCCAGTAGTGAAGGGACAGGGGGCGCCGGGGAGCTGTTTTTT. The chain uses TRBV19 and TRBJ2-2, with 12 bases fitting TRBD1. J lost 6 bases, V lost 5 bases, and 4 bases had no gene match. CDR1 and CDR2 (germline): LNHDA, SQIVND (reference sequence). The CDR3 totals 15 residues.

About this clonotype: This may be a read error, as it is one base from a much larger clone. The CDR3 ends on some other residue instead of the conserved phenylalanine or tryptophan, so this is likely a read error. The CDR3 DNA is TGCAGTGCTAGTCTGGGACCGCAGCATCTT. It yields the protein CSASLGPQHL. The chain employs TRBV20-1 and TRBJ1-5, with D tentatively TRBD1 (5 bases). V was cut by 3 bases and J by 13 bases, with 10 bases left in between. The CDR3 covers 10 residues. Germline V lookup: CDR1 DFQATT, CDR2 SNEGSKA (reference sequence).

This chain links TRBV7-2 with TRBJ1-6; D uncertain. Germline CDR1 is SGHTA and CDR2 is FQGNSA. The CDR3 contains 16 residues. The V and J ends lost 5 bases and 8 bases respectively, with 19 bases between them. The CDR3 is CASSQSSEASYSPLHF. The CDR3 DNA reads TGTGCCAGCAGCCAAAGCTCGGAGGCCTCCTATTCACCCCTCCACTTT.

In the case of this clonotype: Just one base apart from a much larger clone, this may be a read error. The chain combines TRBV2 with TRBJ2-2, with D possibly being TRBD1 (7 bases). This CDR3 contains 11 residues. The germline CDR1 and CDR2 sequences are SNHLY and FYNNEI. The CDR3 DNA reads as TGTGCCGGCAGTGATGCGGGACAGAGGTTTTTT. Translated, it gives CAGSDAGQRFF.